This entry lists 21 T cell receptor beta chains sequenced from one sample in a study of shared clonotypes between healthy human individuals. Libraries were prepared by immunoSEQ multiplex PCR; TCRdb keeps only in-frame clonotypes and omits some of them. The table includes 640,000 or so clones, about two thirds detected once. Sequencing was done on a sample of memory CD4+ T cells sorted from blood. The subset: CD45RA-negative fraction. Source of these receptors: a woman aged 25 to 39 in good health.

The CDR3 loop reads CASGQGIGELFF. The DNA of the CDR3 is TGTGCCAGCGGCCAGGGGATCGGGGAGCTGTTTTTT. The chain carries TRBV6-1 and TRBJ2-2; tentative D call: TRBD1 (6 bases). From germline, CDR1 is MNHNS and CDR2 SASEGT. This CDR3 has 12 residues. V lost 8 bases to trimming and J lost 7 bases, with 11 bases between them.

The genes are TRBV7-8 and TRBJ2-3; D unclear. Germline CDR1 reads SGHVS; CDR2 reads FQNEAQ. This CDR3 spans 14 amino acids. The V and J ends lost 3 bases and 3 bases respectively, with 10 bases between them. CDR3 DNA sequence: TGTGCCAGCAGCTTCGGGTCCGGGACAGATACGCAGTATTTT. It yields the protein CASSFGSGTDTQYF.

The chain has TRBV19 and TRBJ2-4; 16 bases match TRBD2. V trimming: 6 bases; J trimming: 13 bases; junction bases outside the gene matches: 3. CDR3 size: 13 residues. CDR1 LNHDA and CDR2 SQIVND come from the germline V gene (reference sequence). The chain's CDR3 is CASSPGLAGGQYF. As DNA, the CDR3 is TGTGCCAGTAGCCCGGGACTAGCGGGAGGGCAGTACTTC.

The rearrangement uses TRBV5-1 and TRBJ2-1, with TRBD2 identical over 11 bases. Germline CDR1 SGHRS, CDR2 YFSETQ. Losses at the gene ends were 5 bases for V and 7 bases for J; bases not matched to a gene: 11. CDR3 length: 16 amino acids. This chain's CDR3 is CASRGKTSGSRNEQFF. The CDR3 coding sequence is TGCGCCAGCAGAGGGAAAACTAGCGGGAGTAGGAATGAGCAGTTCTTC.

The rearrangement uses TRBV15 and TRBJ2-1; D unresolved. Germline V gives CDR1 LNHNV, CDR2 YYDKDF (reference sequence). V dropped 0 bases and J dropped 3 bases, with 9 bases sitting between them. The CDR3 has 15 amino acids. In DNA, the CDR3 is TGTGCCACCAGCAGAGATGACCTCGGCTACAATGAGCAGTTCTTC. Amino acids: CATSRDDLGYNEQFF.

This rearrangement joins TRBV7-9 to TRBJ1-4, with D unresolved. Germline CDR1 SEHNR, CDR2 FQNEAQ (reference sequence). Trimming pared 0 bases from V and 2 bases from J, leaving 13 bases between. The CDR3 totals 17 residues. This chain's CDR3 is CASSLAVRAATNEKLFF. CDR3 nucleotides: TGTGCCAGCAGCTTAGCAGTCAGAGCCGCCACTAATGAAAAACTGTTTTTT.

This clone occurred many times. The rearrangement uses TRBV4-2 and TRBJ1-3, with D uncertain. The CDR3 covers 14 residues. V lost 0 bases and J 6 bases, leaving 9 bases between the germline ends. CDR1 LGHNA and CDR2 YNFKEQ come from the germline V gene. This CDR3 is CASSQDLGVNTIYF. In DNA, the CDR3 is TGTGCCAGCAGCCAAGATCTTGGCGTAAACACCATATATTTT.

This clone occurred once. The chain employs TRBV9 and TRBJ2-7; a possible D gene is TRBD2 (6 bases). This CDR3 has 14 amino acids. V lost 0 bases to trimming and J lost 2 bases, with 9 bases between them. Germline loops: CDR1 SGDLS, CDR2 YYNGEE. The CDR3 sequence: CASSVGTSPYEQYF. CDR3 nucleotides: TGTGCCAGCAGCGTAGGAACTAGCCCCTACGAGCAGTACTTC. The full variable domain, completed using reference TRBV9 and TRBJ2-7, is DSGVTQTPKHLITATGQRVTLRCSPRSGDLSVYWYQQSLDQGLQFLIQYYNGEERAKGNILERFSAQQFPDLHSELNLSSLELGDSALYFCASSVGTSPYEQYFGPGTRLTVT.

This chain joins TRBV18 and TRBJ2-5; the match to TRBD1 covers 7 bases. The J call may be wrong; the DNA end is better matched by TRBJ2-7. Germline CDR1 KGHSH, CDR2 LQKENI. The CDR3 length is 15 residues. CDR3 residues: CASSPPSDRPYEQYF. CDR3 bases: TGTGCCAGCTCACCACCTTCGGACAGGCCGTACGAGCAGTACTTC.

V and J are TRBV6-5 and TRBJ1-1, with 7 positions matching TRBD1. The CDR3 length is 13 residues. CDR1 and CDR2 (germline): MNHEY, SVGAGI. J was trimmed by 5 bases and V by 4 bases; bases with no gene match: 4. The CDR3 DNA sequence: TGTGCCAGCAGTTTGGACAGGAAGACTGAAGCTTTCTTT. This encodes CASSLDRKTEAFF.

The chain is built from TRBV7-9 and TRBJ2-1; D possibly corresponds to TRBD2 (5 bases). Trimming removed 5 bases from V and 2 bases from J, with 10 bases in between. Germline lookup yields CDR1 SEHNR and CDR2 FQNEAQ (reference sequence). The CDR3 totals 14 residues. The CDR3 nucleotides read TGTGCCAGCAGCCCCGCCGGGGCCTACAATGAGCAGTTCTTC. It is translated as CASSPAGAYNEQFF. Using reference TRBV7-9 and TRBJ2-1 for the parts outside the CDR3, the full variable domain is DTGVSQNPRHKITKRGQNVTFRCDPISEHNRLYWYRQTLGQGPEFLTYFQNEAQLEKSRLLSDRFSAERPKGSFSTLEIQRTEQGDSAMYLCASSPAGAYNEQFFGPGTRLTVL.

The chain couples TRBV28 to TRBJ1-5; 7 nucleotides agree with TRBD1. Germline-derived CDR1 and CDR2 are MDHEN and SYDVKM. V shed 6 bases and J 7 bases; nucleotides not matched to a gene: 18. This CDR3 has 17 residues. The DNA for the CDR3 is TGTGCCAGCAGACCCTCCGGGACAGCGGGAAGGGGCCAGCCCCAGCATTTT. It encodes CASRPSGTAGRGQPQHF.

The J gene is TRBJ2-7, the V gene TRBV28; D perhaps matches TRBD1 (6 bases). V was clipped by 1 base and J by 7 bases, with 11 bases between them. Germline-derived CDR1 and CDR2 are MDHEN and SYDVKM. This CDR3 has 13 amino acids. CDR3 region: CASSLFTGSEQYF. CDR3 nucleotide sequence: TGTGCCAGCAGTTTATTTACAGGGAGTGAGCAGTACTTC.

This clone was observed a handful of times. CDR3 in amino acids: CASSMDTGELFF. DNA of the CDR3: TGTGCCAGTAGTATGGACACCGGGGAGCTGTTTTTT. This sequence joins TRBV19 and TRBJ2-2; D is uncertain. CDR3 length: 12 amino acids. V was trimmed by 3 bases and J by 3 bases, leaving 2 bases between them. Germline lookup yields CDR1 LNHDA and CDR2 SQIVND (reference sequence). The full variable domain, completed using reference TRBV19 and TRBJ2-2, is DGGITQSPKYLFRKEGQNVTLSCEQNLNHDAMYWYRQDPGQGLRLIYYSQIVNDFQKGDIAEGYSVSREKKESFPLTVTSAQKNPTAFYLCASSMDTGELFFGEGSRLTVL.

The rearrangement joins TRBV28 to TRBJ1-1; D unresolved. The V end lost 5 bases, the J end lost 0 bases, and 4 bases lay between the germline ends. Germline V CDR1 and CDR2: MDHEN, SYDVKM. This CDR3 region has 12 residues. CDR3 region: CASSGMNTEAFF. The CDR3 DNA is TGTGCCAGCAGTGGTATGAACACTGAAGCTTTCTTT.

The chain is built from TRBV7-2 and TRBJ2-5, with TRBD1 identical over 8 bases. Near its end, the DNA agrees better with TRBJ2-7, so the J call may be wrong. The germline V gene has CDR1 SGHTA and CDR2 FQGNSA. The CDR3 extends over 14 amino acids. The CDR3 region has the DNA TGTGCCAGCAGCCCGGGGACAGGAACCTACGAGCAGTACTTC. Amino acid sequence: CASSPGTGTYEQYF.

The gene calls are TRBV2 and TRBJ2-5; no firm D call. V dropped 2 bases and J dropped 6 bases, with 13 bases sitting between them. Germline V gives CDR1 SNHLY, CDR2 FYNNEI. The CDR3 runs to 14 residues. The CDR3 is CASSETTSEQTQYF. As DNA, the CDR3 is TGTGCCAGCAGTGAAACGACATCAGAGCAGACCCAGTACTTC.

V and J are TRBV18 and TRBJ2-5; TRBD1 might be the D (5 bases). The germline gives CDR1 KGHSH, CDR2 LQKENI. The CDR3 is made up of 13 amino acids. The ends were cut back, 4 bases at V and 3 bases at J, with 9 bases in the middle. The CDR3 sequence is CASSLGREETQYF. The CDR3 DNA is TGTGCCAGCTCACTAGGCAGGGAAGAGACCCAGTACTTC.

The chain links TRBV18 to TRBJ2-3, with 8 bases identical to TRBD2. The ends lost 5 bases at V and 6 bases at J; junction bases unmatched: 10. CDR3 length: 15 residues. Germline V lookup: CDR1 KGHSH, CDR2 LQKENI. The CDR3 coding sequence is TGTGCCAGCTCAGTCAGAGCGGGGGACACCGATACGCAGTATTTT. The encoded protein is CASSVRAGDTDTQYF.

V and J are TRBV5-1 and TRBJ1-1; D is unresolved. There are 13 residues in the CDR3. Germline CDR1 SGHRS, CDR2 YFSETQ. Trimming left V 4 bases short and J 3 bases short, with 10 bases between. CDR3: CASSTAYDTEAFF. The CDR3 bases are TGCGCCAGCAGCACAGCCTACGACACTGAAGCTTTCTTT. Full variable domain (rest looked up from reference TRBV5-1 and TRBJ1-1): KAGVTQTPRYLIKTRGQQVTLSCSPISGHRSVSWYQQTPGQGLQFLFEYFSETQRNKGNFPGRFSGRQFSNSRSEMNVSTLELGDSALYLCASSTAYDTEAFFGQGTRLTVV.

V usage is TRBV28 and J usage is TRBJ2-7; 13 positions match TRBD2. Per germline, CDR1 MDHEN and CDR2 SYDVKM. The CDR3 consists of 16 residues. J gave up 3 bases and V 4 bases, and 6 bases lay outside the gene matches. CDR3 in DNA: TGTGCCAGCAGTTCCCCGACTAGCGGGAGGATCTACGAGCAGTACTTC. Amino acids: CASSSPTSGRIYEQYF.